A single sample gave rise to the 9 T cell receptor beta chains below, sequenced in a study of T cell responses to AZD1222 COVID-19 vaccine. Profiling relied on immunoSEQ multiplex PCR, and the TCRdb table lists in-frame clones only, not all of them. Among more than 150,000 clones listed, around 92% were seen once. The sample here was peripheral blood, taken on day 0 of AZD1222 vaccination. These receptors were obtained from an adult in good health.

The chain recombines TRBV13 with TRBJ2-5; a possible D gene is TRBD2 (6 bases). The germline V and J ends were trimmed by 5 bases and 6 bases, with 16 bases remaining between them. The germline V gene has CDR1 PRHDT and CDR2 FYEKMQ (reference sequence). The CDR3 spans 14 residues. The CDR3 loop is CASSARVAAQTQYF. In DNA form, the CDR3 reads TGTGCCAGCAGCGCCCGCGTAGCGGCCCAGACCCAGTACTTC.

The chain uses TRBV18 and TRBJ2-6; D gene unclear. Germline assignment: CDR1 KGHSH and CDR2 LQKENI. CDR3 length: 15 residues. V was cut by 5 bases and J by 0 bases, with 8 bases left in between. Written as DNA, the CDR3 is TGTGCCAGCTCAGGTACAGACTCTGGGGCCAACGTCCTGACTTTC. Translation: CASSGTDSGANVLTF.

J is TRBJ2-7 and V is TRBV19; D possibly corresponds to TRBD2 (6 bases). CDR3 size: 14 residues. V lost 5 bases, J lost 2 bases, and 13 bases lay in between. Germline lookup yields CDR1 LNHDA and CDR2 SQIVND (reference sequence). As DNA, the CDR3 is TGTGCCAGTAGTCTGGTAGCGGCGGCCTACGAGCAGTACTTC. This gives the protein CASSLVAAAYEQYF.

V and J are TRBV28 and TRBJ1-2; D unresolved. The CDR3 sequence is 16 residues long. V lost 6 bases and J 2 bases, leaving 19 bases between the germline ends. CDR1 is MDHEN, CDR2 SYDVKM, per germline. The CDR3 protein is CASRLPSWEANYGYTF. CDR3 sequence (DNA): TGTGCCAGCAGACTTCCCTCTTGGGAAGCCAACTATGGCTACACCTTC.

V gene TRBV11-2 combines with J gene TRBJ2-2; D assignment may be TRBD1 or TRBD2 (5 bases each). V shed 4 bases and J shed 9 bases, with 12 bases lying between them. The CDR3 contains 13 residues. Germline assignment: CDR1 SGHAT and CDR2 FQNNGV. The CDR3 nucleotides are TGTGCCAGCAGCTCCCAGGGAGTTCGGGAGCTGTTTTTT. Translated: CASSSQGVRELFF.

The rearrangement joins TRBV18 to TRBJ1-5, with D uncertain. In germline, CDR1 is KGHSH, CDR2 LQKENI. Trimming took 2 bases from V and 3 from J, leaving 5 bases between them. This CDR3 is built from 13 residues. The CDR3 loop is CASSPGLNQPQHF. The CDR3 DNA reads TGTGCCAGCTCACCAGGGCTCAATCAGCCCCAGCATTTT.

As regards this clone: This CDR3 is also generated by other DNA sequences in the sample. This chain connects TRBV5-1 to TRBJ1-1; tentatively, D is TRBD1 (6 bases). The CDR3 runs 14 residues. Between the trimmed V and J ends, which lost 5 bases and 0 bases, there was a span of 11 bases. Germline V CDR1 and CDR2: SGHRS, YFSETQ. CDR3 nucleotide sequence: TGCGCCAGCAGTTTAACAGGGATGAACACTGAAGCTTTCTTT. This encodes CASSLTGMNTEAFF.

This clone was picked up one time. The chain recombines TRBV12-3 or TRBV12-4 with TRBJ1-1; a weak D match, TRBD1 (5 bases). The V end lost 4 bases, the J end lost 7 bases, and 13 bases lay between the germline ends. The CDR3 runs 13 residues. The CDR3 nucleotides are TGTGCCAGCAGTTCTCAGGGAACCGGTGAAGCTTTCTTT. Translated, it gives CASSSQGTGEAFF.

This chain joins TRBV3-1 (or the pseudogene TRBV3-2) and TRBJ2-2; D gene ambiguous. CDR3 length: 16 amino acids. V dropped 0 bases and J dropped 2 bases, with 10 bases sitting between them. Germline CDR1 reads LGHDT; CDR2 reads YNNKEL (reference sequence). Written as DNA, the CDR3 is TGTGCCAGCAGCCAAGATGGACGTTGCAACACCGGGGAGCTGTTTTTT. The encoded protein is CASSQDGRCNTGELFF.